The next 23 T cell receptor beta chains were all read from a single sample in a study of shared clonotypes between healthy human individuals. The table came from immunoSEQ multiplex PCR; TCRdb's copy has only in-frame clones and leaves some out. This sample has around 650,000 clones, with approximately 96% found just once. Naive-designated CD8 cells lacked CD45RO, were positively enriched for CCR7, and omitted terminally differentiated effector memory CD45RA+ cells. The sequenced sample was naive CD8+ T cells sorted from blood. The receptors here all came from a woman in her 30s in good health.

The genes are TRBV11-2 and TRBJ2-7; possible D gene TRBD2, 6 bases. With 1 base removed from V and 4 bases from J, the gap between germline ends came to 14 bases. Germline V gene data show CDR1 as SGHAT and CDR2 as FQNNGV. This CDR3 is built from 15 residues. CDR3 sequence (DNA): TGTGCCAGCAGCTTAGCGGCGGGATCGTTTTACGAGCAGTACTTC. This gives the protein CASSLAAGSFYEQYF.

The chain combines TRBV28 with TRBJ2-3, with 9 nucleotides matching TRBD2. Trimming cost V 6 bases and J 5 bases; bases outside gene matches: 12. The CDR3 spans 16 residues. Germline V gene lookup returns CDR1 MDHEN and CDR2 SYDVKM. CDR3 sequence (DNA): TGTGCCAGCAGCGCCACGACTAGCGGACAAGAAGATACGCAGTATTTT. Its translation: CASSATTSGQEDTQYF. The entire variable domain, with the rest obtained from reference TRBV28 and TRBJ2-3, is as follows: DVKVTQSSRYLVKRTGEKVFLECVQDMDHENMFWYRQDPGLGLRLIYFSYDVKMKEKGDIPEGYSVSREKKERFSLILESASTNQTSMYLCASSATTSGQEDTQYFGPGTRLTVL.

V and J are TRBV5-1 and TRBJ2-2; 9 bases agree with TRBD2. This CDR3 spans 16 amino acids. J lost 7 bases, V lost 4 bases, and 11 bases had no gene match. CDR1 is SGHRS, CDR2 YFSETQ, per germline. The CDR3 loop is CASSPGVAGVIGELFF. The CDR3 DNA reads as TGCGCCAGCAGCCCCGGGGTAGCGGGAGTAATCGGGGAGCTGTTTTTT.

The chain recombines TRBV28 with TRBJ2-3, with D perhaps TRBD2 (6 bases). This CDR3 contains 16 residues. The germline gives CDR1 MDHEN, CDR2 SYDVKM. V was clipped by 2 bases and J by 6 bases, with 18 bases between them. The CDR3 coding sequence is TGTGCCAGCAGTTTAGGTCTCGGGAGTTTCCTCGATACGCAGTATTTT. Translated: CASSLGLGSFLDTQYF. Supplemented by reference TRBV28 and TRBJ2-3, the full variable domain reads DVKVTQSSRYLVKRTGEKVFLECVQDMDHENMFWYRQDPGLGLRLIYFSYDVKMKEKGDIPEGYSVSREKKERFSLILESASTNQTSMYLCASSLGLGSFLDTQYFGPGTRLTVL.

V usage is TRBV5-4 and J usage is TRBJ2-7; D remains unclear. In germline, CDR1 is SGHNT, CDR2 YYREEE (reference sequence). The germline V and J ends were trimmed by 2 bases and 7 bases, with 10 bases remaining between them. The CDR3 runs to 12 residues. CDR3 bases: TGTGCCAGCAGCTTAGGACCGGATGAGCAGTACTTC. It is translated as CASSLGPDEQYF.

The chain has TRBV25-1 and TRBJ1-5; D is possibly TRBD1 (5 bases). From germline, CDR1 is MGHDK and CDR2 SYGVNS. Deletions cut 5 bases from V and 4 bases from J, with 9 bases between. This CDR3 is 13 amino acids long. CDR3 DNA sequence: TGTGCCAGCAGTTCTCAGGGTAATCAGCCCCAGCATTTT. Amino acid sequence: CASSSQGNQPQHF. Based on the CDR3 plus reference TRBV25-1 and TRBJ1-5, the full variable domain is EADIYQTPRYLVIGTGKKITLECSQTMGHDKMYWYQQDPGMELHLIHYSYGVNSTEKGDLSSESTVSRIRTEHFPLTLESARPSHTSQYLCASSSQGNQPQHFGDGTRLSIL.

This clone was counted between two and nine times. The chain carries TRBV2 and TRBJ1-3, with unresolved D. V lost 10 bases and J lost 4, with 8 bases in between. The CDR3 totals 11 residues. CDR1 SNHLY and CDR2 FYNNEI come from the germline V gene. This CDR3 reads CATQRGNTIYF. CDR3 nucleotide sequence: TGTGCCACGCAACGGGGAAACACCATATATTTT.

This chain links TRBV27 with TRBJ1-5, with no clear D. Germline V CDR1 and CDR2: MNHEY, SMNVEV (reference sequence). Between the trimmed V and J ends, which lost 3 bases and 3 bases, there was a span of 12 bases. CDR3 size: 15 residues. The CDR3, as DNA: TGTGCCAGCAGTTTTCCAGAAGGGAACAATCAGCCCCAGCATTTT. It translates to CASSFPEGNNQPQHF.

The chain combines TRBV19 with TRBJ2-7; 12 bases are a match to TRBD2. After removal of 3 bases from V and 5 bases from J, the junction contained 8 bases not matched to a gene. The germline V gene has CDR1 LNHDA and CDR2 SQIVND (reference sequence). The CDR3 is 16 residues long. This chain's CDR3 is CASSITLAGGPHEQYF. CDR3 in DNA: TGTGCCAGTAGTATTACCCTAGCGGGAGGGCCTCACGAGCAGTACTTC.

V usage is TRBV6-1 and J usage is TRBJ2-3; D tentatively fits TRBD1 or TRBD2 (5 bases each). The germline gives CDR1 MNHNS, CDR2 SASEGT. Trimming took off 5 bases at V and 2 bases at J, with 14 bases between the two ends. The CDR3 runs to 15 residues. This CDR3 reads CASSPLGALTDTQYF. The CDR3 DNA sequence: TGTGCCAGCAGTCCACTCGGGGCACTCACAGATACGCAGTATTTT.

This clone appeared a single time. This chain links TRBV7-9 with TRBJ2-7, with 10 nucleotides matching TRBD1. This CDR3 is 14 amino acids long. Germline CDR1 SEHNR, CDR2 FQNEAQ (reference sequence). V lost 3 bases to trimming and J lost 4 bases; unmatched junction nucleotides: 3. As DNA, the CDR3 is TGTGCCAGCAGCTTCTGGACAGGGGGTTACGAGCAGTACTTC. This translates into CASSFWTGGYEQYF.

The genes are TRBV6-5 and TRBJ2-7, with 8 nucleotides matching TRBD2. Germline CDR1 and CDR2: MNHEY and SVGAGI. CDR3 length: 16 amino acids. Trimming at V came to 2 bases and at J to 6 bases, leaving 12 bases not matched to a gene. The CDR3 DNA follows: TGTGCCAGCAGTTACGCCCTCCCAGCGGGAGCAAGCGAGCAGTACTTC. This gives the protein CASSYALPAGASEQYF.

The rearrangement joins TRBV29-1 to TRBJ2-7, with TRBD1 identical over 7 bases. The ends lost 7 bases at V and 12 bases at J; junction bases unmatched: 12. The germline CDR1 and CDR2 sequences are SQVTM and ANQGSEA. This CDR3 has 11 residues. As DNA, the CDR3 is TGCAGCGCCCAAGAGGGGGCGAAGCGGTACTTC. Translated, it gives CSAQEGAKRYF.

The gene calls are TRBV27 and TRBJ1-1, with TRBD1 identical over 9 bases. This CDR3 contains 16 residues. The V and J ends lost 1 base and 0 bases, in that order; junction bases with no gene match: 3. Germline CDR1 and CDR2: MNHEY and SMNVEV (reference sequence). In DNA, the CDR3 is TGTGCCAGCAGTTTATGGGGGACAGGGATGAACACTGAAGCTTTCTTT. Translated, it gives CASSLWGTGMNTEAFF.

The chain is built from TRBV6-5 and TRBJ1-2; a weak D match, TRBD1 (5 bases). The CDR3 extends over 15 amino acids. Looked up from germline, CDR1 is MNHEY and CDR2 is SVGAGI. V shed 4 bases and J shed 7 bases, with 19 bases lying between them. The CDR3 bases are TGTGCCAGCAGTTTAGAACCCGGGCAGGGTGGTGGCTACACCTTC. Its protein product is CASSLEPGQGGGYTF.

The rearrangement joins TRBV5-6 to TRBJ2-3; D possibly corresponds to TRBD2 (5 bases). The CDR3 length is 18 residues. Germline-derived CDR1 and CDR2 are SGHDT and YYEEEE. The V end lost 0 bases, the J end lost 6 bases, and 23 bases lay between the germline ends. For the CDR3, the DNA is TGTGCCAGCAGCTTGGTCACCGGGATAGCGATTAACACGGATACGCAGTATTTT. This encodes CASSLVTGIAINTDTQYF.

In nucleotides, the CDR3 is TGTGCCAGCAGTCCTGGGGACACTGAAGCTTTCTTT. Protein: CASSPGDTEAFF. V and J are TRBV6-5 and TRBJ1-1; D not certain. The CDR3 runs to 12 residues. Trimming cost V 5 bases and J 3 bases, with 7 bases left between them. Germline V lookup: CDR1 MNHEY, CDR2 SVGAGI.

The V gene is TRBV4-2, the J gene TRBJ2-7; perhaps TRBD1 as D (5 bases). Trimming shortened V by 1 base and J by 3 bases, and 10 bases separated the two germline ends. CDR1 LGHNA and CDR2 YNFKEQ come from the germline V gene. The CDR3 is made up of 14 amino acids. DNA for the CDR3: TGTGCCAGCAGCCAAGGGGCAGGACACTACGAGCAGTACTTC. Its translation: CASSQGAGHYEQYF.

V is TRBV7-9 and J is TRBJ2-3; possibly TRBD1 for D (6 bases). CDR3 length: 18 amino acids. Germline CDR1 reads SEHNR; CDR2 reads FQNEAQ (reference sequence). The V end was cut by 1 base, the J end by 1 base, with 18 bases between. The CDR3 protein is CASSLVTPRGHGTDTQYF. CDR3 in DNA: TGTGCCAGCAGCTTAGTAACACCGAGGGGACACGGCACAGATACGCAGTATTTT.

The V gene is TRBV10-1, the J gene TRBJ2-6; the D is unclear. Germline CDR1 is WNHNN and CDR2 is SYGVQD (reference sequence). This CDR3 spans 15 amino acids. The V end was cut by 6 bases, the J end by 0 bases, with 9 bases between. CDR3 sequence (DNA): TGCGCCAGCAGCGGTGGCTACTCTGGGGCCAACGTCCTGACTTTC. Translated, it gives CASSGGYSGANVLTF.

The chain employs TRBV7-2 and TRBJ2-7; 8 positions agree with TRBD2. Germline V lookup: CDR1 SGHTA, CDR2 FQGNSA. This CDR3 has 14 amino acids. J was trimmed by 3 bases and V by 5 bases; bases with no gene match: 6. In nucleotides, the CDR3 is TGTGCCAGCAGCGCAGGACTAGCTCTCTACGAGCAGTACTTC. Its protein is CASSAGLALYEQYF.

The chain's CDR3 is CASSVTVEGANVLTF. In DNA form, the CDR3 reads TGCGCCAGCAGCGTGACGGTCGAGGGGGCCAACGTCCTGACTTTC. The genes are TRBV5-1 and TRBJ2-6, with D hard to call. The CDR3 consists of 15 residues. Germline CDR1 and CDR2: SGHRS and YFSETQ. V was shortened by 4 bases and J by 4 bases, with 12 bases between the two germline ends.

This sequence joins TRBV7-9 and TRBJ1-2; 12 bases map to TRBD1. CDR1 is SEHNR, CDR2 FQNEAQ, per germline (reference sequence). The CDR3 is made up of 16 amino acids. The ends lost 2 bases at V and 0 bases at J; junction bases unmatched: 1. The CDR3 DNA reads TGTGCCAGCAGCTTACGGGACAGGGGGCCTAACTATGGCTACACCTTC. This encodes CASSLRDRGPNYGYTF. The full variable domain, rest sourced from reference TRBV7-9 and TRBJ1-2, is DTGVSQNPRHKITKRGQNVTFRCDPISEHNRLYWYRQTLGQGPEFLTYFQNEAQLEKSRLLSDRFSAERPKGSFSTLEIQRTEQGDSAMYLCASSLRDRGPNYGYTFGSGTRLTVV.